This T cell receptor beta chain was captured by sequencing in a study of T cell responses to AZD1222 COVID-19 vaccine. General study points: Clonal diversity may have been underestimated in mostly white British donors. Baseline seropositivity characterized only a handful of AZD1222 recipients.

A note on this clone: Its specificity is not known.

The data were produced by immunoSEQ multiplex PCR, yet TCRdb's version contains in-frame clones alone and is incomplete. The repertoire holds 100,000 to 150,000 clones, with approximately 88% as singletons. In germline, CDR1 is MNHEY, CDR2 SMNVEV (reference sequence). V dropped 2 bases and J dropped 3 bases, with 7 bases sitting between them. The CDR3 has 13 residues. The chain recombines TRBV27 with TRBJ1-2; a weak D match, TRBD1 (6 bases). The source is an adult in good health. The sample here was peripheral blood, taken on day 0 of AZD1222 vaccination. CDR3 coding DNA: TGTGCCAGCAGTTTAAGGGGGGACTATGGCTACACCTTC. Translation gives CASSLRGDYGYTF.